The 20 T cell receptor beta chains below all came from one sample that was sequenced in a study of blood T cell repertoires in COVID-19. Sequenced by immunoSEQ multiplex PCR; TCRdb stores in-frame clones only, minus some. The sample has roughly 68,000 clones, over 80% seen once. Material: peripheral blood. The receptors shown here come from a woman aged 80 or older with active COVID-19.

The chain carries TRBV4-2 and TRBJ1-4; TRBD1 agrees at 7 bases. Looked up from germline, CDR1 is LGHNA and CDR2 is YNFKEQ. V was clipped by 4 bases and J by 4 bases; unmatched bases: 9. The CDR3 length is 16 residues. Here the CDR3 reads CASSLQSTGHNEKLFF. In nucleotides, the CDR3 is TGTGCCAGCAGCCTCCAATCGACAGGGCATAATGAAAAACTGTTTTTT.

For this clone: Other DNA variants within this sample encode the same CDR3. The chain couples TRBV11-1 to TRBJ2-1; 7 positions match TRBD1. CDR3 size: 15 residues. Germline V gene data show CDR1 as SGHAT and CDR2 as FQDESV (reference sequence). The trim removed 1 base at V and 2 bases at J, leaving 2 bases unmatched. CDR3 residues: CASSLGQGPYNEQFF. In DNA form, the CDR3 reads TGTGCCAGCAGCTTAGGACAGGGCCCCTACAATGAGCAGTTCTTC.

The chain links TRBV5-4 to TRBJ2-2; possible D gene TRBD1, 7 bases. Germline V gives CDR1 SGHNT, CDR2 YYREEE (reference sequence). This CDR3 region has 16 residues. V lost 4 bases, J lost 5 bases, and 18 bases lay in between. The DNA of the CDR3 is TGTGCCAGCAGCCCTGGGAGGCAGGGGGAAACCGGGGAGCTGTTTTTT. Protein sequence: CASSPGRQGETGELFF.

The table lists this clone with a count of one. Here the CDR3 DNA reads TGTGCCAGCAGACACGGGAGGTCGGAGACCCAGTACTTC. Translating it yields CASRHGRSETQYF. V gene TRBV3-1 (or the pseudogene TRBV3-2) combines with J gene TRBJ2-5; 7 bases agree with TRBD2. The germline gives CDR1 LGHDT, CDR2 YNNKEL (reference sequence). V was pared by 6 bases and J by 5 bases, with 6 bases of the junction left unmatched. The length of the CDR3 is 13 residues.

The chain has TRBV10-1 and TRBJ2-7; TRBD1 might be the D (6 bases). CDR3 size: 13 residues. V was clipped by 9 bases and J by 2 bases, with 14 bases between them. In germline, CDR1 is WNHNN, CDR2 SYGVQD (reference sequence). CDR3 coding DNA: TGCGCCAGAGATACAGGGATCCCCTACGAGCAGTACTTC. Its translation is CARDTGIPYEQYF.

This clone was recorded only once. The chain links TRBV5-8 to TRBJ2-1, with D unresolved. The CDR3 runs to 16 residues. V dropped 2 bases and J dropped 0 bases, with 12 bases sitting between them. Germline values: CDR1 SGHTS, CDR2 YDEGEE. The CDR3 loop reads CASSFSTLSSYNEQFF. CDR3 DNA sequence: TGTGCCAGCAGCTTTAGCACGCTGAGCTCCTACAATGAGCAGTTCTTC.

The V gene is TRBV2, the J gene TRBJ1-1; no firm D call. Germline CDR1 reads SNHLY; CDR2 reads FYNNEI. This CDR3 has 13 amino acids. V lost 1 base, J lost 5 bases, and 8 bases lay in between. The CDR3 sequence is CASSEERGTEAFF. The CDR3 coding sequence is TGTGCCAGCAGTGAAGAGCGCGGAACTGAAGCTTTCTTT.

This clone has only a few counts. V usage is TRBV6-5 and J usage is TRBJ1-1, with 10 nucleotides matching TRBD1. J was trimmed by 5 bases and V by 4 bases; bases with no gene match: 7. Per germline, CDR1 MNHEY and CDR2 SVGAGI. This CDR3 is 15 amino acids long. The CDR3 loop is CASSSDRDRGTEAFF. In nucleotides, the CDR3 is TGTGCCAGCAGTTCCGACCGGGACAGGGGTACTGAAGCTTTCTTT.

The CDR3 region has the DNA TGTGCCAGCAGTTTACAGGGTTGGATTGCATGGGAGCAGTACTTC. Residues: CASSLQGWIAWEQYF. This chain uses TRBV28 with TRBJ2-7; weak D call: TRBD1 (5 bases). The CDR3 sequence is 15 residues long. The germline gives CDR1 MDHEN, CDR2 SYDVKM. V was cut by 2 bases and J by 7 bases, with 18 bases left in between.

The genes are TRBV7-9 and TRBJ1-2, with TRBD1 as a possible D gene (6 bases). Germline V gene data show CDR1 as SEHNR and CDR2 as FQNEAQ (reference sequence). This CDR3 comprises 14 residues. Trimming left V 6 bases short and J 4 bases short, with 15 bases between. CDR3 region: CASSPGHGTYGYTF. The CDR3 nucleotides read TGTGCCAGCAGTCCGGGACACGGAACCTATGGCTACACCTTC.

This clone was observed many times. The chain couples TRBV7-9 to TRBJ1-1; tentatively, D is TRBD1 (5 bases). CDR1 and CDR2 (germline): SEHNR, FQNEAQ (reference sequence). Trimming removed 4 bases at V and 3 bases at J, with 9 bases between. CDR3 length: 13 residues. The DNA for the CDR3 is TGTGCCAGCAGCTGGGGGAGGGACACTGAAGCTTTCTTT. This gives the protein CASSWGRDTEAFF.

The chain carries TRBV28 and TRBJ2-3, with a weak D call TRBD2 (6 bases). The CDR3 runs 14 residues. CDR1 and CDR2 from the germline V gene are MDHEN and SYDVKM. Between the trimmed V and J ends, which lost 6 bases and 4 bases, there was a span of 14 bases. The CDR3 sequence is CASRTGRDADTQYF. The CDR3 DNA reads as TGTGCCAGCAGGACCGGGCGGGACGCAGATACGCAGTATTTT.

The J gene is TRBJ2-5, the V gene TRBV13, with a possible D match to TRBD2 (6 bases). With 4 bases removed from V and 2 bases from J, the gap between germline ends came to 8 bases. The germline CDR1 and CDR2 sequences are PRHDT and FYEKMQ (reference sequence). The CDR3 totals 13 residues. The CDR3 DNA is TGTGCCAGCAGCTCGGGACTGCAAGAGACCCAGTACTTC. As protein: CASSSGLQETQYF.

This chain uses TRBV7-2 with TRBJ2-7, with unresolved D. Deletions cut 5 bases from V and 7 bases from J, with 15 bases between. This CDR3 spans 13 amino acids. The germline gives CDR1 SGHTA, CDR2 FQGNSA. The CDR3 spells CASSVVRAWEQYF. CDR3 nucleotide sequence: TGTGCCAGCAGCGTCGTCCGCGCCTGGGAGCAGTACTTC.

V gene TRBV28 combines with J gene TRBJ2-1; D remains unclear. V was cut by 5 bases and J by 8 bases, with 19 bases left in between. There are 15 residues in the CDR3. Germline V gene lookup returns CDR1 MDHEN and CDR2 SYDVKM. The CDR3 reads CASSDPPLGAYEQFF. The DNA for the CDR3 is TGTGCCAGCAGTGACCCCCCGTTGGGCGCCTATGAGCAGTTCTTC.

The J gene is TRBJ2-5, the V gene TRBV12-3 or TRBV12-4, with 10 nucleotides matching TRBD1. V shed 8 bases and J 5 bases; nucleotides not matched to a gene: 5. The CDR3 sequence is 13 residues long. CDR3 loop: CASALGQGETQYF. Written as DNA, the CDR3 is TGTGCCAGCGCACTGGGACAGGGGGAGACCCAGTACTTC.

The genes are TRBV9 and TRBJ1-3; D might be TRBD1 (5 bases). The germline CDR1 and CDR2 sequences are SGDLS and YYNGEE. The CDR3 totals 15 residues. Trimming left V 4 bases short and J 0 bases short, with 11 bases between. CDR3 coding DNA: TGTGCCAGCAGCACCTCAGACAGCTCTGGAAACACCATATATTTT. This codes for CASSTSDSSGNTIYF.

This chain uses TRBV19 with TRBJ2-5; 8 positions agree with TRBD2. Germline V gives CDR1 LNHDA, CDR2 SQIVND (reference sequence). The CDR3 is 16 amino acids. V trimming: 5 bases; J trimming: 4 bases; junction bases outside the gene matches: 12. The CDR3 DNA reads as TGTGCCAGTAGTCTCGGAATAGCGGGGAATGGAGAGACCCAGTACTTC. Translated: CASSLGIAGNGETQYF.

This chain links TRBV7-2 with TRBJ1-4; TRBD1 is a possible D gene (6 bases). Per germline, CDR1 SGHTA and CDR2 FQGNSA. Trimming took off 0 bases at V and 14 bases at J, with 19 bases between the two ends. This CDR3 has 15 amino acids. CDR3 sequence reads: CASSLALGRGRFLFF. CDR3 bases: TGTGCCAGCAGCTTAGCCCTGGGAAGGGGGAGATTTCTGTTTTTT. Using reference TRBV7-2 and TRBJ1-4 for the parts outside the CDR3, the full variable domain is GAGVSQSPSNKVTEKGKDVELRCDPISGHTALYWYRQSLGQGLEFLIYFQGNSAPDKSGLPSDRFSAERTGGSVSTLTIQRTQQEDSAVYLCASSLALGRGRFLFFGSGTQLSVL.

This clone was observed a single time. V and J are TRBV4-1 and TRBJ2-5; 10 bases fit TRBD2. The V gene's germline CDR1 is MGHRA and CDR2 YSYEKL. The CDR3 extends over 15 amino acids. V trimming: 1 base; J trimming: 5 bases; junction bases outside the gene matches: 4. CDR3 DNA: TGCGCCAGCAGCCAAGCGTCTAGCGGGAGTGAGACCCAGTACTTC. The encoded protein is CASSQASSGSETQYF.